The 27 T cell receptor beta chains below were found in one sample sequenced in a study of shared clonotypes between healthy human individuals. Data came from immunoSEQ multiplex PCR; TCRdb stores just in-frame clones and leaves some out. The sample includes roughly 640,000 clones, about 74% of them seen just once. The specimen was memory CD4+ T cells sorted from blood. Indicated subset: CD45RA-negative fraction. These TCRs come from a woman in her thirties in good health.

The chain uses TRBV11-2 and TRBJ1-1, with a weak D call TRBD1 (6 bases). The CDR3 runs to 15 residues. The germline CDR1 and CDR2 sequences are SGHAT and FQNNGV. V was trimmed by 5 bases and J by 1 base, leaving 14 bases between them. The chain's CDR3 is CASSRRQVPNTEAFF. For the CDR3, the DNA is TGTGCCAGCAGCCGTCGACAGGTTCCGAACACTGAAGCTTTCTTT. Based on the CDR3 plus reference TRBV11-2 and TRBJ1-1, the full variable domain is EAGVAQSPRYKIIEKRQSVAFWCNPISGHATLYWYQQILGQGPKLLIQFQNNGVVDDSQLPKDRFSAERLKGVDSTLKIQPAKLEDSAVYLCASSRRQVPNTEAFFGQGTRLTVV.

The gene calls are TRBV10-3 and TRBJ2-5; 9 bases map to TRBD1. This CDR3 has 15 amino acids. V was pared by 6 bases and J by 2 bases, with 7 bases of the junction left unmatched. Germline V gene lookup returns CDR1 ENHRY and CDR2 SYGVKD. The CDR3 sequence: CAIRSGTGPQETQYF. The CDR3 DNA reads TGTGCCATCAGGTCCGGGACAGGGCCTCAAGAGACCCAGTACTTC.

V gene TRBV11-1 combines with J gene TRBJ2-1; TRBD2 matches at 14 bases. With 4 bases clipped from V and 6 bases from J, the junction kept 2 bases outside the gene matches. The CDR3 contains 15 residues. Germline CDR1 SGHAT, CDR2 FQDESV (reference sequence). The CDR3 protein is CASSSTSGRANEQFF. For the CDR3, the DNA is TGTGCCAGCAGCTCGACTAGCGGGAGGGCCAATGAGCAGTTCTTC.

The V call is TRBV29-1, the J call TRBJ2-4, with D unclear. Germline values: CDR1 SQVTM, CDR2 ANQGSEA. This CDR3 is 13 amino acids long. Trimming removed 7 bases from V and 0 bases from J, with 10 bases in between. The CDR3 region has the DNA TGCAGCGCACCAGATCTAGCCAAAAACATTCAGTACTTC. It translates to CSAPDLAKNIQYF. Drawing the rest from reference TRBV29-1 and TRBJ2-4, the complete variable domain is SAVISQKPSRDICQRGTSLTIQCQVDSQVTMMFWYRQQPGQSLTLIATANQGSEATYESGFVIDKFPISRPNLTFSTLTVSNMSPEDSSIYLCSAPDLAKNIQYFGAGTRLSVL.

CDR3 nucleotides: TGTGCCAGCAGCCTACGTGATGAGCAGTTCTTC. Translating it yields CASSLRDEQFF. The chain links TRBV4-2 to TRBJ2-1, with no clear D. The CDR3 sequence is 11 residues long. Looked up from germline, CDR1 is LGHNA and CDR2 is YNFKEQ. The germline V and J ends were trimmed by 4 bases and 8 bases, with 6 bases remaining between them.

The chain carries TRBV28 and TRBJ2-5, with TRBD2 identical over 7 bases. The assigned J gene may be wrong: the sequence end matches TRBJ2-7 better. Per germline, CDR1 MDHEN and CDR2 SYDVKM. The CDR3 runs to 15 residues. For the CDR3, the DNA is TGTGCCAGCAGTTTTAGTGGGAGGGCCTCCTACGAGCAGTACTTC. Its translation: CASSFSGRASYEQYF.

The genes are TRBV6-6 and TRBJ2-7; 8 bases are shared with TRBD2. The CDR3 runs to 16 residues. V lost 0 bases and J lost 6; bases outside the gene matches: 10. CDR1 and CDR2 from the germline V gene are MNHNY and SVGAGI (reference sequence). CDR3 sequence reads: CASSYSTRGGTSEQYF. CDR3 sequence (DNA): TGTGCCAGCAGTTACTCGACCCGGGGGGGAACGAGCGAGCAGTACTTC.

The chain joins TRBV28 to TRBJ1-2; no clear D gene. This CDR3 spans 15 amino acids. Trimming left V 4 bases short and J 2 bases short, with 14 bases between. Germline V gene data show CDR1 as MDHEN and CDR2 as SYDVKM. This CDR3 reads CASSSPPTGNYGYTF. The CDR3 coding sequence is TGTGCCAGCAGTTCCCCCCCCACGGGAAACTATGGCTACACCTTC.

The CDR3 region is CASSPSRDWGNEQFF. CDR3 nucleotides: TGTGCCAGCAGCCCCTCCCGGGACTGGGGAAATGAGCAGTTCTTC. The chain joins TRBV27 to TRBJ2-1; a possible D gene is TRBD2 (6 bases). The V end was cut by 6 bases, the J end by 7 bases, with 19 bases between. In germline, CDR1 is MNHEY, CDR2 SMNVEV (reference sequence). The CDR3 is made up of 15 amino acids.

V and J are TRBV5-1 and TRBJ2-7, with 11 nucleotides matching TRBD1. The V gene end was trimmed by 4 bases and the J gene end by 5 bases; junction bases not matched to a gene: 8. Germline V gene data show CDR1 as SGHRS and CDR2 as YFSETQ. This CDR3 region has 15 residues. CDR3 in DNA: TGCGCCAGCAGCCGCCCGGGACAGGGGGACAACGAGCAGTACTTC. Its translation is CASSRPGQGDNEQYF.

The V call is TRBV19, the J call TRBJ1-5, with TRBD1 matching 7 bases. J was trimmed by 7 bases and V by 3 bases; bases with no gene match: 9. CDR1 is LNHDA, CDR2 SQIVND, per germline (reference sequence). The CDR3 extends over 15 amino acids. This CDR3 is CASSMGRQGGQPQHF. DNA of the CDR3: TGTGCCAGTAGTATGGGGCGACAGGGTGGCCAGCCCCAGCATTTT.

The chain has TRBV27 and TRBJ2-7, with 8 bases identical to TRBD1. Looked up from germline, CDR1 is MNHEY and CDR2 is SMNVEV (reference sequence). The CDR3 runs 15 residues. The trim removed 5 bases at V and 4 bases at J, leaving 10 bases unmatched. CDR3 bases: TGTGCCAGCAGTACACGGACAGGGAGTGGGTACGAGCAGTACTTC. Translating gives CASSTRTGSGYEQYF.

The rearrangement uses TRBV27 and TRBJ2-2, with D uncertain. Germline-derived CDR1 and CDR2 are MNHEY and SMNVEV (reference sequence). This CDR3 is built from 18 residues. Deletions cut 5 bases from V and 0 bases from J, with 19 bases between. DNA of the CDR3: TGTGCCAGCAGTCCCCCCCGTTCAGCAGTCGCGAACACCGGGGAGCTGTTTTTT. Translation: CASSPPRSAVANTGELFF.

This sequence joins TRBV5-1 and TRBJ2-7; no reliable D call. Trimming removed 1 base from V and 5 bases from J, with 4 bases in between. This CDR3 comprises 11 residues. Germline assignment: CDR1 SGHRS and CDR2 YFSETQ. CDR3 in DNA: TGCGCCAGCAGCTTGTCTCACGAGCAGTACTTC. This codes for CASSLSHEQYF.

The chain recombines TRBV28 with TRBJ1-4; TRBD1 matches at 11 bases. Germline V gives CDR1 MDHEN, CDR2 SYDVKM. Germline trimming cut 3 bases from V and 7 bases from J; bases unmatched to any gene: 13. This CDR3 is 18 amino acids long. CDR3 residues: CASSFSPNPGTGGEKLFF. As DNA, the CDR3 is TGTGCCAGCAGTTTCTCCCCAAATCCCGGGACAGGGGGTGAAAAACTGTTTTTT.

This sequence joins TRBV6-5 and TRBJ2-2; tentatively, D is TRBD2 (5 bases). V was shortened by 2 bases and J by 8 bases, with 15 bases between the two germline ends. This CDR3 region has 15 residues. Germline V gene lookup returns CDR1 MNHEY and CDR2 SVGAGI. CDR3 nucleotide sequence: TGTGCCAGCAGTTACGAGTTCGGGGTGGGGGGGGAGCTGTTTTTT. It codes for CASSYEFGVGGELFF.

This clone was detected many times. The same CDR3 is also encoded by other DNA sequences in this sample. This chain uses TRBV5-1 with TRBJ2-7; D might be TRBD1 (5 bases). Trimming took off 4 bases at V and 3 bases at J, with 8 bases between the two ends. This CDR3 is built from 12 residues. From germline, CDR1 is SGHRS and CDR2 YFSETQ. The CDR3, as DNA: TGCGCCAGCAGCCCCGACAGCTACGAGCAGTACTTC. It encodes CASSPDSYEQYF.

This chain links TRBV5-1 with TRBJ2-3, with 8 bases fitting TRBD2. Trimming cost V 2 bases and J 0 bases; bases outside gene matches: 20. The CDR3 extends over 21 amino acids. Germline CDR1 and CDR2: SGHRS and YFSETQ. CDR3 nucleotides: TGCGCCAGCAGCTTCGAGACCGGGACTAGGGCGTTTAGGGGCAGCACAGATACGCAGTATTTT. Translation gives CASSFETGTRAFRGSTDTQYF.

This rearrangement joins TRBV19 to TRBJ1-5; D is perhaps TRBD1 (5 bases). V lost 9 bases to trimming and J lost 0 bases, with 21 bases between them. Germline V gives CDR1 LNHDA, CDR2 SQIVND (reference sequence). There are 17 residues in the CDR3. CDR3 in DNA: TGTGCCAGCAGTGACCGAGGCGGGGCTCTTAGCAATCAGCCCCAGCATTTT. Amino acid sequence: CASSDRGGALSNQPQHF.

A remark on this clone: In the same sample, other DNA sequences code for this CDR3. V usage is TRBV5-1 and J usage is TRBJ1-1; D is uncertain. Per germline, CDR1 SGHRS and CDR2 YFSETQ. CDR3 length equals 14 residues. The V end lost 2 bases, the J end lost 1 base, and 9 bases lay between the germline ends. This CDR3 is CASSFGEWNTEAFF. CDR3 DNA sequence: TGCGCCAGCAGCTTCGGGGAATGGAACACTGAAGCTTTCTTT.

V gene TRBV5-4 combines with J gene TRBJ2-7; 13 bases line up with TRBD2. CDR1 SGHNT and CDR2 YYREEE come from the germline V gene (reference sequence). J gave up 6 bases and V 4 bases, and 7 bases lay outside the gene matches. The CDR3 spans 15 residues. The CDR3 DNA reads TGTGCCAGCAGCACCGGACTAGCGGGAGTTGGCGAGCAGTACTTC. Translated, it gives CASSTGLAGVGEQYF.

The genes are TRBV5-1 and TRBJ2-3; possible D gene TRBD1, 5 bases. CDR3 size: 15 residues. Per germline, CDR1 SGHRS and CDR2 YFSETQ. V lost 4 bases and J 4 bases, leaving 16 bases between the germline ends. For the CDR3, the DNA is TGCGCCAGCAGCCCCGCCTTTGGGGCGGCAGATACGCAGTATTTT. Its protein is CASSPAFGAADTQYF.

CDR3 sequence (DNA): TGTGCCAGCACTTTAGAGGGAGGGCCGCGGGACACAGATACGCAGTATTTT. Translation: CASTLEGGPRDTDTQYF. This chain joins TRBV25-1 and TRBJ2-3; TRBD2 agrees at 7 bases. J lost 2 bases, V lost 7 bases, and 15 bases had no gene match. The germline V gene encodes CDR1 MGHDK and CDR2 SYGVNS. The CDR3 contains 17 residues. The variable domain in full, with the rest retrieved from reference TRBV25-1 and TRBJ2-3, is EADIYQTPRYLVIGTGKKITLECSQTMGHDKMYWYQQDPGMELHLIHYSYGVNSTEKGDLSSESTVSRIRTEHFPLTLESARPSHTSQYLCASTLEGGPRDTDTQYFGPGTRLTVL.

This chain uses TRBV7-2 with TRBJ2-3; TRBD2 agrees at 8 bases. V trimming: 3 bases; J trimming: 4 bases; junction bases outside the gene matches: 3. The CDR3 is 14 amino acids. Germline CDR1 SGHTA, CDR2 FQGNSA. This CDR3 reads CASSFKAGADTQYF. For the CDR3, the DNA is TGTGCCAGCAGCTTTAAAGCGGGAGCAGATACGCAGTATTTT.

This chain joins TRBV28 and TRBJ2-7; TRBD2 matches at 16 bases. V shed 2 bases and J 2 bases; nucleotides not matched to a gene: 18. The germline CDR1 and CDR2 sequences are MDHEN and SYDVKM. The CDR3 extends over 22 amino acids. CDR3: CASSLGTSGRADLFHATYEQYF. In nucleotides, the CDR3 is TGTGCCAGCAGTTTAGGGACTAGCGGGAGGGCCGATTTGTTCCATGCGACCTACGAGCAGTACTTC.

This chain uses TRBV21-1 with TRBJ2-2; the DNA was not used to check the table's D call, TRBD2. TRBV21-1 is given as a pseudogene. This CDR3 is 19 amino acids long. CDR3 in amino acids: CASSKRVAGNKKNTGELFF. CDR3 coding DNA: TGTGCCAGCAGCAAAAGAGTGGCGGGAAATAAAAAGAACACCGGGGAGCTGTTTTTT.

The chain carries TRBV10-3 and TRBJ1-1, with 7 bases aligning to TRBD1. Trimming at V came to 0 bases and at J to 5 bases, leaving 6 bases not matched to a gene. CDR3 length: 15 amino acids. Germline lookup yields CDR1 ENHRY and CDR2 SYGVKD. CDR3 sequence: CAISESSNRGTEAFF. DNA for the CDR3: TGTGCCATCAGTGAGTCGAGTAACAGGGGAACTGAAGCTTTCTTT.